Below, one T cell receptor beta chain is given with its context. What it binds is not known. The record originates from a study of T cells after posttransplantation cyclophosphamide. V was pared by 6 bases and J by 3 bases, with 8 bases between. The CDR3 extends over 12 amino acids. Germline values: CDR1 MNHNY, CDR2 SVGAGI (reference sequence). The protocol was immunoSEQ multiplex PCR, while the TCRdb copy is restricted to in-frame clones and leaves out a portion. The sample lists about 52,000 clones; roughly 92% were seen once. The related graft donor's blood sample was taken on the day of bone marrow donation. Findings and limits, study-wide: TRB clonality was highly associated with recipient CMV seropositivity and reactivation. Donor-recipient repertoire similarity was low at 1-2 months, rising over year one. Skin or GI-infiltrating T cells shared few TRB sequences with blood.

Sequencing was performed on PBMCs. The chain is built from TRBV6-6 and TRBJ1-1; D is ambiguous. This receptor was identified in a woman in her twenties or thirties in good health and a related stem cell transplant donor. The CDR3 coding sequence is TGTGCCAGCAGATTCCCGGACACTGAAGCTTTCTTT. It is translated as CASRFPDTEAFF.